The text below deals with one T cell receptor (beta chain). Its target is unknown. V lost 7 bases and J lost 5, with 11 bases in between. The CDR3 covers 13 residues. Germline-derived CDR1 and CDR2 are ENHRY and SYGVKD. This specimen comes from a study of cytomegalovirus exposure and HLA in healthy donors. General observations from the study: Using a false discovery rate of 0.05, a later analysis showed that 16,000 or so TCR beta sequences were associated with HLA alleles.

With 60 Vbeta and 13 Jbeta primers, the PCR was carried out. The protocol was immunoSEQ multiplex PCR, while the TCRdb copy is restricted to in-frame clones and leaves out a portion. The sample has some 99,000 clones, over 60% seen once. The sequence was collected from a female donor in good health and CMV-seronegative. The sequenced sample was PBMCs. The V and J genes are TRBV10-3 and TRBJ2-2; maybe TRBD1 (6 bases). In DNA, the CDR3 is TGTGCCATCACAGGGGAAAGGACCGGGGAGCTGTTTTTT. Its protein product is CAITGERTGELFF.